This TCR beta chain was recorded in a study of radiotherapy plus CTLA-4 blockade in lung cancer. About the research overall: Objective responses occurred in about 17% of patients; 31% had disease control.

Germline values: CDR1 MGHDK, CDR2 SYGVNS. The CDR3 extends over 14 amino acids. The V end was cut by 6 bases, the J end by 5 bases, with 14 bases between. Study-wide findings and caveats: Increased serum interferon-beta after radiation also reportedly predicted response strongly. After radiotherapy and ipilimumab, tumor-derived clones expanded in peripheral blood.

A single count supports this clone. Its antigen remains unidentified. Focal radiation was given together with CTLA-4 blockade (ipilimumab) to patients with chemo-refractory metastatic non-small-cell lung cancer. Produced via immunoSEQ multiplex PCR; TCRdb's table is partial and in-frame only. Among more than 95,000 clones listed, 65% to 80% were seen once. The clonotype originates from a human donor with non-small cell lung cancer who had a partial response to radiotherapy plus ipilimumab. Some clones in this sample may be carry-over from other donors' samples. V usage is TRBV25-1 and J usage is TRBJ2-1; possible D gene TRBD1, 5 bases. The material was peripheral blood, obtained from a patient treated with radiotherapy plus ipilimumab. The CDR3 DNA follows: TGTGCCAGCAGAACCACAGGCATAAACAATGAGCAGTTCTTC. It translates to CASRTTGINNEQFF.